The 9 T cell receptor beta chains below were found in one sample sequenced in a study of blood T cell repertoires in COVID-19. Only in-frame clones appear in the TCRdb table, and some are missing; sequencing was by immunoSEQ multiplex PCR. This table has 490,000 or so clones, approximately 90% appearing once. The sequenced sample was PBMCs or T cells enriched from blood (not recorded which). Receptor source: a woman in her fifties or sixties who had recovered from COVID-19.

The chain has TRBV6-5 and TRBJ2-7, with D perhaps matching TRBD2 (5 bases). The CDR3 totals 15 residues. The V and J ends lost 5 bases and 0 bases respectively, with 14 bases between them. The germline CDR1 and CDR2 sequences are MNHEY and SVGAGI. This CDR3 is CASSPQPGSSYEQYV. The CDR3 DNA reads as TGTGCCAGCAGTCCTCAGCCGGGGAGCTCCTACGAGCAGTACGTC.

The gene calls are TRBV5-1 and TRBJ1-6, with 9 positions matching TRBD1. Germline lookup yields CDR1 SGHRS and CDR2 YFSETQ. With 4 bases clipped from V and 1 base from J, the junction kept 3 bases outside the gene matches. The CDR3 contains 16 residues. In DNA form, the CDR3 reads TGCGCCAGCAGCAGGACAGGGGATTCCTATAATTCACCCCTCCACTTT. This sequence encodes CASSRTGDSYNSPLHF.

V usage is TRBV30 and J usage is TRBJ1-2; TRBD1 matches at 8 bases. The CDR3 spans 15 residues. Trimming cost V 0 bases and J 6 bases; bases outside gene matches: 9. The V gene's germline CDR1 is GTSNPN and CDR2 SVGIG (reference sequence). The DNA of the CDR3 is TGTGCCTGGAGTGTAGCACCGCGACAGGGGAATGGCTACACCTTC. Amino acids: CAWSVAPRQGNGYTF.

The chain carries TRBV19 and TRBJ1-2; D perhaps matches TRBD1 (5 bases). With 0 bases removed from V and 6 bases from J, the gap between germline ends came to 11 bases. The CDR3 is 14 residues long. Germline CDR1 LNHDA, CDR2 SQIVND (reference sequence). The chain's CDR3 is CASSIESRANGYTF. For the CDR3, the DNA is TGTGCCAGTAGTATAGAGAGCAGGGCCAATGGCTACACCTTC.

This CDR3 reads CASSSGALSYEQYV. CDR3 bases: TGTGCCAGCAGCAGCGGGGCTTTATCCTACGAGCAGTACGTC. The V call is TRBV6-5, the J call TRBJ2-7; TRBD2 agrees at 7 bases. Unmatched junction bases numbered 6, after V lost 6 bases and J lost 1 base. The CDR3 is made up of 14 amino acids. CDR1 is MNHEY and CDR2 is SVGAGI in the germline V gene.

This chain joins TRBV10-3 and TRBJ2-1; no clear D. With 6 bases removed from V and 7 bases from J, the gap between germline ends came to 10 bases. Germline CDR1 and CDR2: ENHRY and SYGVKD. This CDR3 spans 12 amino acids. The CDR3 reads CAISRVLNEQFF. CDR3 coding DNA: TGTGCCATCAGCCGCGTCCTGAATGAGCAGTTCTTC.

The CDR3 nucleotides are TGTGCCAGCAGCTTGGGGCCCCAGGGGGCCTACGAGCAGTACGTC. Protein product: CASSLGPQGAYEQYV. This rearrangement joins TRBV5-5 to TRBJ2-7; 7 bases match TRBD1. V was clipped by 0 bases and J by 2 bases; unmatched bases: 5. This CDR3 region has 15 residues. Per the germline V gene, CDR1 is SGHKS and CDR2 is YYEKEE (reference sequence).

This chain links TRBV5-1 with TRBJ2-7, with TRBD2 identical over 9 bases. With 6 bases clipped from V and 2 bases from J, the junction kept 6 bases outside the gene matches. The CDR3 is 14 amino acids. Germline V gives CDR1 SGHRS, CDR2 YFSETQ. The CDR3, as DNA: TGCGCCAGCAATAGCGGGGGCGCTACCTACGAGCAGTACTTC. This sequence encodes CASNSGGATYEQYF. Based on the CDR3 plus reference TRBV5-1 and TRBJ2-7, the full variable domain is KAGVTQTPRYLIKTRGQQVTLSCSPISGHRSVSWYQQTPGQGLQFLFEYFSETQRNKGNFPGRFSGRQFSNSRSEMNVSTLELGDSALYLCASNSGGATYEQYFGPGTRLTVT.

This clone was counted ten times or more. A junction end diverges from the germline sequence, so it may reflect a read error. The chain combines TRBV7-7 with TRBJ2-1; tentative D call: TRBD2 (6 bases). Germline V CDR1 and CDR2: SSHAT, FNYEAQ (reference sequence). This CDR3 region has 14 residues. The CDR3 region is CASSFGGTNNEQFF. CDR3 coding DNA: TGTGCTAGCAGCTTCGGGGGTACTAACAATGAGCAGTTCTTC.